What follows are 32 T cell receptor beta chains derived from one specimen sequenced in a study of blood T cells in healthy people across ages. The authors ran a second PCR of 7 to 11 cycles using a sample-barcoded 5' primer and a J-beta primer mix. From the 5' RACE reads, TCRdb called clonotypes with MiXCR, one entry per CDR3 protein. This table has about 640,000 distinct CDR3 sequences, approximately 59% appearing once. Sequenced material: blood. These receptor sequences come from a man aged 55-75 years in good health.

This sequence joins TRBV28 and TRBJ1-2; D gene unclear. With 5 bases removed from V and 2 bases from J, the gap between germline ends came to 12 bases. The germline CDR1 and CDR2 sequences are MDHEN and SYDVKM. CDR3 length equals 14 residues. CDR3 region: CASSGTASNYGYTF. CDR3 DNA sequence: TGTGCCAGCAGTGGTACAGCGTCCAACTATGGCTACACCTTC.

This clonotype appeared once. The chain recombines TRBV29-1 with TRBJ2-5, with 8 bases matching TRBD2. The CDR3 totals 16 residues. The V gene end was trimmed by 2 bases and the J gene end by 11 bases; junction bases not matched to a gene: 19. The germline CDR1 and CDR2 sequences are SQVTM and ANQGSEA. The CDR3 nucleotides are TGCAGCGTTGAACCCACTAGCGGTGTAAGGGCCAATGAGCAGTACTTC. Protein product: CSVEPTSGVRANEQYF. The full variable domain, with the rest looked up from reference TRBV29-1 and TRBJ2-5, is SAVISQKPSRDICQRGTSLTIQCQVDSQVTMMFWYRQQPGQSLTLIATANQGSEATYESGFVIDKFPISRPNLTFSTLTVSNMSPEDSSIYLCSVEPTSGVRANEQYFGPGTRLLVL.

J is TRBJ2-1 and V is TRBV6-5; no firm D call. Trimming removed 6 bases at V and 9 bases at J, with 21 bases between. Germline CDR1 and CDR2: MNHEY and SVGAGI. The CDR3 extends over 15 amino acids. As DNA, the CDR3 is TGTGCCAGCAGCATAAGTCGTATTGGGTTTGGTGAGCAGTTCTTC. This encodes CASSISRIGFGEQFF.

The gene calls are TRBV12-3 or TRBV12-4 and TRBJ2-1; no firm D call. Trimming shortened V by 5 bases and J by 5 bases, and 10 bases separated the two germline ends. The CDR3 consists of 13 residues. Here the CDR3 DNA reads TGTGCCAGCAGTGTTAGTGGAGACAATGAGCAGTTCTTC. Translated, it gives CASSVSGDNEQFF.

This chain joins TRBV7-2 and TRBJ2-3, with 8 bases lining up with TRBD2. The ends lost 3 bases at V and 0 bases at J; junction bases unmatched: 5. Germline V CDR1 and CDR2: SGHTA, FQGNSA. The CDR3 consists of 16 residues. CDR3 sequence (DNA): TGTGCCAGCAGCTTCCGGACTAGCCTTAGCACAGATACGCAGTATTTT. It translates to CASSFRTSLSTDTQYF.

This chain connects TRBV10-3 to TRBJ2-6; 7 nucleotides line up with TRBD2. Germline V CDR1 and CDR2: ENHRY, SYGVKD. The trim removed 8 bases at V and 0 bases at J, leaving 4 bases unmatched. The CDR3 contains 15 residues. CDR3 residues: CAIGGDFSGANVLTF. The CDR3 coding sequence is TGTGCCATCGGGGGGGACTTCTCTGGGGCCAACGTCCTGACTTTC.

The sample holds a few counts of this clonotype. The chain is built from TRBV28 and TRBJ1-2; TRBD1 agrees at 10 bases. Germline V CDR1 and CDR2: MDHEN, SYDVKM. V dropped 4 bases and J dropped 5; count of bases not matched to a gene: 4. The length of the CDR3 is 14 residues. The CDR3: CASSSTGGGYGYTF. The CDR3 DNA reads TGTGCCAGCAGTTCGACAGGGGGCGGGTATGGCTACACCTTC.

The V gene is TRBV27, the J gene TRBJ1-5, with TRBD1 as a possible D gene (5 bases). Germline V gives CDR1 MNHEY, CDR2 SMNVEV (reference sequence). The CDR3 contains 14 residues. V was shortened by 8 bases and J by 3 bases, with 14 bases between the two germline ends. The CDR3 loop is CASSIGGYNQPQHF. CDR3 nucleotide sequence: TGTGCCAGCTCTATCGGGGGATACAATCAGCCCCAGCATTTT.

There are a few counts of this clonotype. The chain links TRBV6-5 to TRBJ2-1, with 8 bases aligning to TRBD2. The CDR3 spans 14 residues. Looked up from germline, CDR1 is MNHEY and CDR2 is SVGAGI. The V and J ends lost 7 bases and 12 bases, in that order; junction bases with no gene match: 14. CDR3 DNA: TGTGCCAGCAAAGAGGCTAGCGGGCTCCTAGGGCAGTTCTTC. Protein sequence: CASKEASGLLGQFF.

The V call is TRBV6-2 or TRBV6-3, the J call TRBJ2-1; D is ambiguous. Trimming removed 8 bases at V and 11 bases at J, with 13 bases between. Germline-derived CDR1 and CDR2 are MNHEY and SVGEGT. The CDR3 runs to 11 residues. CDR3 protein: CASVQGRQQFF. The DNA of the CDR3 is TGTGCCAGCGTCCAAGGAAGGCAGCAGTTCTTC.

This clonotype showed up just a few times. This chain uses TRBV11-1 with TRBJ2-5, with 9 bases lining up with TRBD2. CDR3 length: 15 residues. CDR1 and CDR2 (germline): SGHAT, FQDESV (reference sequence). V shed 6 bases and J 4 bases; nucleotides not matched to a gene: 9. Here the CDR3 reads CASRRAGAGGETQYF. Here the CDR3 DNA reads TGTGCCAGCAGACGCGCCGGAGCGGGGGGAGAGACCCAGTACTTC.

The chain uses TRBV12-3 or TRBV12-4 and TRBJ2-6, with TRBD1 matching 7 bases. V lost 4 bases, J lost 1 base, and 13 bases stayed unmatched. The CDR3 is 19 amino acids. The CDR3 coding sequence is TGTGCCAGCAGTTCGAGACAGGGTTGGTCGTGGTCTGGGGCCAACGTCCTGACTTTC. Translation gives CASSSRQGWSWSGANVLTF.

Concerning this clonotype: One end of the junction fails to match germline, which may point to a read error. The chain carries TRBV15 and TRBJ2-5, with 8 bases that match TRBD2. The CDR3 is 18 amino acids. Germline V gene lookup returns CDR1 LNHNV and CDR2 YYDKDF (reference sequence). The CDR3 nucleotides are TGTGCCACCAGCGGAGACGGGATAGGGACTAGAGATGAGGAGACCCAGTACTTC. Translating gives CATSGDGIGTRDEETQYF.

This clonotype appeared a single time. CDR3 DNA: TGTGCCGCCACGGGGGAAGAGACCCAGTACTTC. It translates to CAATGEETQYF. The chain is built from TRBV6-5 and TRBJ2-5; a weak D match, TRBD2 (6 bases). Germline lookup yields CDR1 MNHEY and CDR2 SVGAGI. The length of the CDR3 is 11 residues. Deletions cut 11 bases from V and 3 bases from J, with 10 bases between.

CDR3 sequence reads: CASSSASGGSYEQYF. For the CDR3, the DNA is TGTGCCAGCAGTTCTGCGAGCGGGGGCTCCTACGAGCAGTACTTC. The V gene is TRBV6-5, the J gene TRBJ2-7; TRBD2 matches at 8 bases. In germline, CDR1 is MNHEY, CDR2 SVGAGI. V was clipped by 4 bases and J by 0 bases; unmatched bases: 5. There are 15 residues in the CDR3.

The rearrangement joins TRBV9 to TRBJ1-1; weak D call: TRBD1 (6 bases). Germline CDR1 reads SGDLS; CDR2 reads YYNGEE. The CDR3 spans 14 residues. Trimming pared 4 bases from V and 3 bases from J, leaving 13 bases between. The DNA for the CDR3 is TGTGCCAGCAGCCTGGGGGCAATGGACACTGAAGCTTTCTTT. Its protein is CASSLGAMDTEAFF.

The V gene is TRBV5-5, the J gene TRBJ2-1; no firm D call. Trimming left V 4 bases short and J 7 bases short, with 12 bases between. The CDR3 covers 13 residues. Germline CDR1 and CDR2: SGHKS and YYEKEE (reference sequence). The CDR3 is CASSPAVRNEQFF. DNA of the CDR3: TGTGCCAGCAGCCCCGCGGTCCGGAATGAGCAGTTCTTC.

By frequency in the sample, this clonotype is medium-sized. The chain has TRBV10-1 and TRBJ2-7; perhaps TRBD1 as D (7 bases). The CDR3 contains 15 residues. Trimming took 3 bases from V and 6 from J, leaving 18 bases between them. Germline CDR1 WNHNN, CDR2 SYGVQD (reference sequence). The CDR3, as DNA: TGCGCCAGCAGTGACGGGAGACAGGGACCTCTCGAGCAGTACTTC. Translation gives CASSDGRQGPLEQYF.

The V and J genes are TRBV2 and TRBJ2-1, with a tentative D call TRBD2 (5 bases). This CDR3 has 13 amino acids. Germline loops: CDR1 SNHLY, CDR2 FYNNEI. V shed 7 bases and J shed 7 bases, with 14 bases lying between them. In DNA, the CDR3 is TGTGCCAGCAAGGGTCCCACGGGGAATGAGCAGTTCTTC. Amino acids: CASKGPTGNEQFF.

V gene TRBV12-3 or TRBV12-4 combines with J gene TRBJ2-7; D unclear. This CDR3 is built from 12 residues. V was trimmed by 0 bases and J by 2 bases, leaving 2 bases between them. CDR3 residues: CASSLATYEQYF. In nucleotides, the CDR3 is TGTGCCAGCAGTTTAGCCACCTACGAGCAGTACTTC.

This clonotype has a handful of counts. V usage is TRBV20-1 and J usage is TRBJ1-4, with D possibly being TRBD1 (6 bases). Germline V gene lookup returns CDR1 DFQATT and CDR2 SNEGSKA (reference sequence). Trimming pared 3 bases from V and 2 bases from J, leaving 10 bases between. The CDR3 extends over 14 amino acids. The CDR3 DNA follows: TGCAGTGCTAGGTCGGGGGCTACTAATGAAAAACTGTTTTTT. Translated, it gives CSARSGATNEKLFF.

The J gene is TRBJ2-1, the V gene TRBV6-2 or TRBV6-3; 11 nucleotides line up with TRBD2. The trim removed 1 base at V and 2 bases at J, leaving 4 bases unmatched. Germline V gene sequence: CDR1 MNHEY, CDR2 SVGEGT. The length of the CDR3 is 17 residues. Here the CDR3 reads CASSYWLAGGPYNEQFF. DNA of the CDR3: TGTGCCAGCAGTTACTGGCTAGCGGGGGGTCCCTACAATGAGCAGTTCTTC.

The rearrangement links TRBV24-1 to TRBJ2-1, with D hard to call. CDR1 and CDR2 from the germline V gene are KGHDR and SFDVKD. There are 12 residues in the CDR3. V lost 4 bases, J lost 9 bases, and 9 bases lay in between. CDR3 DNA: TGTGCCACCAGTGACCCCGGCAGTGAGCAGTTCTTC. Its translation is CATSDPGSEQFF.

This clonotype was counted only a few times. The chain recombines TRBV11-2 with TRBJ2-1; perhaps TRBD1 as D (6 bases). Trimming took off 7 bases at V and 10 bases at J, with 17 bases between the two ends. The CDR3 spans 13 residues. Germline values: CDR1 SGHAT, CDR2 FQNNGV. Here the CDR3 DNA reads TGTGCCAGCAAAGCCACAGGGTGGAGAGAGCAGTTCTTC. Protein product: CASKATGWREQFF. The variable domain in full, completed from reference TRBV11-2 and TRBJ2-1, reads EAGVAQSPRYKIIEKRQSVAFWCNPISGHATLYWYQQILGQGPKLLIQFQNNGVVDDSQLPKDRFSAERLKGVDSTLKIQPAKLEDSAVYLCASKATGWREQFFGPGTRLTVL.

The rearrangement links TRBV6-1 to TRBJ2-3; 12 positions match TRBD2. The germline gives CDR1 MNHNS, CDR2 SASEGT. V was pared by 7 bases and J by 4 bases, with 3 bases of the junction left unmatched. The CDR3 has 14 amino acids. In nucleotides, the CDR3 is TGTGCCAGCACTAGCGGGGGGGCCCCAGATACGCAGTATTTT. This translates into CASTSGGAPDTQYF.

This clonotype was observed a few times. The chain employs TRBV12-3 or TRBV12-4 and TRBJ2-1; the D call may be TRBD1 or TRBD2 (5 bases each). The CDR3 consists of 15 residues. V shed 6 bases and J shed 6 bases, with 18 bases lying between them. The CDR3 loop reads CASRTGRADFNEQFF. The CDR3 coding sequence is TGTGCCAGCAGAACGGGACGAGCGGATTTCAATGAGCAGTTCTTC.

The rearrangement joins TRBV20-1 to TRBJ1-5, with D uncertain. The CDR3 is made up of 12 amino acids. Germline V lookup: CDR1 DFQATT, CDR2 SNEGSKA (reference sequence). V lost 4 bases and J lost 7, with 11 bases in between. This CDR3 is CSAIPGGQPQHF. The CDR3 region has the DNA TGCAGTGCTATTCCCGGCGGCCAGCCCCAGCATTTT.

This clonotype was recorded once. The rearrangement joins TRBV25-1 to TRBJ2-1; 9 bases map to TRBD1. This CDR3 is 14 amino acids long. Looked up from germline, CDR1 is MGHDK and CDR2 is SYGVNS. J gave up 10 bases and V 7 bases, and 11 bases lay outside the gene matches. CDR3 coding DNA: TGTGCCAGCACGAGAGGCCAGGGACAGGGCGAGCAGTTCTTC. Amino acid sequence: CASTRGQGQGEQFF.

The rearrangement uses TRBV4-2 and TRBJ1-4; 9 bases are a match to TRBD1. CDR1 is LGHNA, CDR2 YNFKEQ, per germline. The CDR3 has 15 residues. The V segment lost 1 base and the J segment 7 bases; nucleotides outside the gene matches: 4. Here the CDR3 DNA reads TGTGCCAGCAGCCAAGCGAAGGGACAGGGTGAAAAACTGTTTTTT. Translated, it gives CASSQAKGQGEKLFF.

CDR3 nucleotide sequence: TGCAGTGCTAGATCAGGACAGGGCCTCGAGACCCAGTACTTC. It specifies CSARSGQGLETQYF. The chain is built from TRBV20-1 and TRBJ2-5, with TRBD1 matching over 8 bases. The germline V gene encodes CDR1 DFQATT and CDR2 SNEGSKA (reference sequence). The CDR3 sequence is 14 residues long. The trim removed 2 bases at V and 5 bases at J, leaving 7 bases unmatched.

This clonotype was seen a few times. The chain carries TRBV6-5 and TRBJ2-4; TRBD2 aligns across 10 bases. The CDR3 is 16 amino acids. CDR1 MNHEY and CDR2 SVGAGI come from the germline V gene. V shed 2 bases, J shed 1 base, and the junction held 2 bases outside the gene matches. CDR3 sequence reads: CASSYGTSAAKNIQYF. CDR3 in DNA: TGTGCCAGCAGTTACGGGACTAGCGCTGCCAAAAACATTCAGTACTTC.

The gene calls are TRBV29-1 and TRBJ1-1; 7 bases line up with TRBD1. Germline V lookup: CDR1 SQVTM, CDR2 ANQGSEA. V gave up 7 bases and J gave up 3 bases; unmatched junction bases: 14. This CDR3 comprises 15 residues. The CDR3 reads CSAKRATGADTEAFF. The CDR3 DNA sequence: TGCAGCGCCAAAAGGGCCACAGGGGCGGACACTGAAGCTTTCTTT.